These T cell receptor beta chains were read from a single sample in a study of CD8+CD57+ T cells in acquired aplastic anemia. From the reads, TCRdb called clonotypes with MiXCR, one entry per CDR3 protein. This table has 100,000 to 150,000 distinct CDR3 sequences, about half appearing once. Specimen: sorted CD4+, CD8+, or CD8+CD57+ T cells (not recorded which) from PBMCs. The receptor set was obtained from a human donor in good health, serving as a control. The CDR3 runs from the conserved cysteine through the conserved F or W. A D gene is named only where the DNA matches it firmly. A clone size is listed for some rows: how often the clone was seen (once, few, many), or a class if it is expanded.

>-|TRBJ2-7|many|TRBV30|12
CAWSVTLYEQYF
TGTGCCTGGAGTGTGACTTTATATGAGCAGTACTTC
>TRBD2|TRBJ2-7|many|TRBV7-9|16
CASSVLWPSGVGEQYF
TGTGCCAGCAGCGTCCTGTGGCCTAGCGGGGTAGGAGAGCAGTACTTC
>-|TRBJ2-1|-|TRBV7-4|14
CASSLTTGHNEQFF
TGTGCCAGCAGTCTAACTACAGGTCACAATGAGCAGTTCTTC
>-|TRBJ1-5|many|TRBV7-2|13
CASSSNLNQPQHF
TGTGCCAGCAGCTCGAACCTCAATCAGCCCCAGCATTTT
>-|TRBJ2-1|-|TRBV10-2|10
CASRDNEQFF
TGCGCCAGCAGGGACAATGAGCAGTTCTTC
>-|TRBJ1-2|-|TRBV24-1|14
CATSDLGRNYGYTF
TGTGCCACCAGTGATTTGGGCCGAAACTATGGCTACACCTTC
>TRBD2|TRBJ2-7|-|TRBV11-1|21
CASSLLYSGLAGGLSSYEQYF
TGTGCCAGCAGCTTACTCTATTCGGGACTAGCGGGGGGTCTAAGCTCCTACGAGCAGTACTTC
>TRBD1|TRBJ2-3|-|TRBV19|15
CASSTGTGETDTQYF
TGTGCCAGTAGTACGGGGACAGGGGAAACAGATACGCAGTATTTT
>TRBD1|TRBJ1-2|many|TRBV5-1|14
CASSWGTGRDGYTF
TGCGCCAGCAGCTGGGGGACAGGGAGGGATGGCTACACCTTC
>TRBD1|TRBJ2-5|many|TRBV4-3|16
CASSQGDRVGGKTQYF
TGCGCCAGCAGCCAAGGAGACAGGGTCGGTGGGAAGACCCAGTACTTC
>-|TRBJ2-5|once|TRBV7-6|15
CASSLFSGGGETQYF
TGTGCCAGCAGCTTATTTTCGGGGGGCGGGGAGACCCAGTACTTC
>-|TRBJ2-1|many|TRBV7-6|14
CASSSLSGYNEQFF
TGTGCCAGCAGCTCCCTAAGCGGGTACAATGAGCAGTTCTTC
>-|TRBJ2-5|-|TRBV5-1|15
CASSLGAGPKETQYF
TGCGCCAGCAGCTTGGGCGCCGGCCCCAAAGAGACCCAGTACTTC
>-|TRBJ2-7|-|TRBV4-3|13
CASSQDQGSEQYF
TGCGCCAGCAGCCAAGATCAGGGGTCCGAGCAGTACTTC
>TRBD1|TRBJ1-2|-|TRBV29-1|14
CSVARTGIAYGYTF
TGCAGCGTTGCTCGGACAGGGATTGCCTATGGCTACACCTTC
>-|TRBJ2-5|-|TRBV10-3|16
CAISEGGGGFEETQYF
TGTGCCATCAGTGAAGGAGGGGGGGGGTTTGAAGAGACCCAGTACTTC
>-|TRBJ1-2|-|TRBV12-3/TRBV12-4|14
CASSVGVFSYGYTF
TGTGCCAGCAGTGTTGGGGTTTTCTCCTATGGCTACACCTTC
>TRBD2|TRBJ2-5|-|TRBV10-3|14
CAISEPGLNEAQYF
TGTGCCATCAGTGAGCCGGGACTAAATGAAGCCCAGTACTTC
>-|TRBJ1-5|many|TRBV6-1|16
CASSKNLHISNQPQHF
TGTGCCAGCAGCAAAAACCTACACATTAGCAATCAGCCCCAGCATTTT
>-|TRBJ1-2|-|TRBV20-1|12
CSAPTAARGYTF
TGCAGTGCTCCGACAGCTGCCCGTGGCTACACCTTC
>-|TRBJ1-4|-|TRBV5-6|19
CASSLRVGTTSTTNEKLFF
TGTGCCAGCAGCTTAAGGGTTGGAACCACCTCCACAACTAATGAAAAACTGTTTTTT
>-|TRBJ2-7|many|TRBV5-1|13
CASSLGTEEEQYF
TGCGCCAGCAGCTTGGGAACAGAAGAGGAGCAGTACTTC
>-|TRBJ1-1|many|TRBV6-5|13
CASKGVWNTEAFF
TGTGCCAGCAAGGGGGTCTGGAACACTGAAGCTTTCTTT
>-|TRBJ1-2|few|TRBV2|11
CASSGISGYTF
TGTGCCAGCTCGGGAATCAGCGGCTACACCTTC
>-|TRBJ2-7|few|TRBV10-3|12
CAIGWDTYEQYF
TGTGCCATCGGTTGGGACACCTACGAGCAGTACTTC
>-|TRBJ2-3|many|TRBV7-3|16
CASSPVGPTSTDTQYF
TGTGCCAGCAGCCCGGTGGGGCCGACTAGCACAGATACGCAGTATTTT
>-|TRBJ2-5|many|TRBV6-1|13
CASNDLAIETQYF
TGTGCCAGCAACGACCTAGCAATAGAGACCCAGTACTTC
>-|TRBJ2-1|many|TRBV7-9|13
CASRPGSWNEQFF
TGTGCCAGCAGACCAGGGTCGTGGAATGAGCAGTTCTTC
>-|TRBJ2-4|few|TRBV6-1|16
CASSGGPGPRLGAQYF
TGTGCCAGCAGTGGGGGACCCGGGCCCCGACTGGGGGCTCAGTACTTC
>-|TRBJ2-3|-|TRBV2|14
CASSVSVLVDTQYF
TGTGCCAGCAGTGTGAGTGTCCTAGTGGATACGCAGTATTTT
>-|TRBJ2-3|many|TRBV6-1|17
CASRQKAGTGVTDTQYF
TGTGCCAGCAGACAGAAGGCTGGGACGGGGGTCACAGATACGCAGTATTTT